This record covers a single T cell receptor (beta chain). The record originates from a study of blood T cell repertoires in COVID-19. Looking at the study overall: T cells, B-cell-depleted T cells, or PBMCs provided the cDNA or gDNA that served as material.

The CDR3 has 21 residues. The table came from immunoSEQ multiplex PCR; TCRdb's copy has only in-frame clones and leaves some out. The table lists roughly 380,000 clones, about 88% of them singletons, with 1.5% to 1.7% in the top ten. The source of this sequence is a woman aged 40 to 50 with COVID-19, enrolled during active disease. The rearrangement links TRBV12-2 to TRBJ2-1; the D call of TRBD2 is as the table states it, not checked on the DNA. TRBV12-2 is listed as a pseudogene. The sample was peripheral blood. The CDR3 coding sequence is TGTGCAAGTCGCCACAAACGGACTAGCGGGGACCATGAGAGCTCCTACAATGAGCAGTTCTTC. Amino acids: CASRHKRTSGDHESSYNEQFF.